This TCR beta chain was profiled in a study of post-analysis software for immune sequencing data. Unique molecular identifiers tagged the TCR beta cDNA libraries. TCRdb fed the PCR reads into MiXCR, producing one record per CDR3 protein. The table shows around 400,000 distinct CDR3 sequences, with roughly 38% occurring only once. The CDR3 has 15 residues. Unmatched junction bases numbered 9, after V lost 6 bases and J lost 5 bases. Regarding this clonotype: Its antigen remains unknown.

Study-level points and caveats: In patients, about 5 TRBV segments were more frequent than in controls, with TRBV5-6, TRBV5-1 and TRBV20-1 among them.

The chain combines TRBV12-3 or TRBV12-4 with TRBJ1-4; 7 nucleotides align to TRBD1. Material: blood. The sequence was collected from a girl aged 2 to 10 with multiple sclerosis. The CDR3: CASSLTDRKNEKLFF. CDR3 sequence (DNA): TGTGCCAGCAGCCTTACGGACAGGAAAAATGAAAAACTGTTTTTT.